A selection of T cell receptor beta chains follows, all from one sample in a study of T cell changes during pregnancy in multiple sclerosis. TCRdb keeps only in-frame clones here, not all; method: immunoSEQ multiplex PCR. The sample shows some 51,000 clones, around 94% of them seen only once. The sequenced sample was CD4+ T cells from peripheral blood mononuclear cells, obtained in the first trimester of pregnancy. The receptors shown here come from a female donor with multiple sclerosis, enrolled in a pregnancy study. Each CDR3 is given with its conserved first and last residue. D genes are given only for firm matches. Clone size is given for some rows only: seen once, a few or many times, or a class if the clone is expanded.

D	size	V	J	DNA	CDR3
-	-	TRBV19	TRBJ1-2	TGTGCCGCCCTCGGCAGGGTCGGCTTC	CAALGRVGF
TRBD1	-	TRBV2	TRBJ1-1	TGTGCCAGCAGGGACAGGGTGAACACTGAAGCTTTCTTT	CASRDRVNTEAFF
-	-	TRBV7-3	TRBJ2-1	TGTGCCAGCGGGAGCGATCGGGAGTGGGAGAATGAGCAGTTCTTC	CASGSDREWENEQFF
-	once	TRBV21-1	TRBJ2-7	TGTGCCAGCAGCAAAATTTTAAGAGTCGCCTACGAGCAGTACTTC	CASSKILRVAYEQYF
-	-	TRBV11-3	TRBJ2-2	TGTGCCAGCAGCAACGCCCCAGGGGCCGGGGAGCTGTTTTTT	CASSNAPGAGELFF
-	-	TRBV5-4	TRBJ2-5	TGTGCCAGCAGCTTGGCCGGTAGATTGGAGACCCAGTACTTC	CASSLAGRLETQYF
-	-	TRBV4-2	TRBJ2-3	-	CASSQPSGRGDTQYF
TRBD1	-	TRBV5-1	TRBJ1-1	TGCGCCAGCAGCGTTGACAGGGGGTGGGACACTGAAGCTTTCTTT	CASSVDRGWDTEAFF
-	-	TRBV5-5	TRBJ1-2	TGTGCCAGCAGCTTTGGGGCCCCATCGAGTGGCTACACCTTC	CASSFGAPSSGYTF
-	-	TRBV7-8	TRBJ1-3	TGTGCCAGCAGCAAAATCAGGGTCCCCTCTGGAAACACCATATATTTT	CASSKIRVPSGNTIYF
-	-	TRBV7-8	TRBJ1-4	TGTGCCAGCAGCCGAGGACAGCCCCGTCATGAAAAACTGTTTTTT	CASSRGQPRHEKLFF
TRBD2	once	TRBV19	TRBJ2-3	TGTGCCAGTAGTAACCGCCTCGGAGTAGCGGGGGGGCTCGATACGCAGTATTTT	CASSNRLGVAGGLDTQYF
-	once	TRBV7-2	TRBJ1-4	TGTGCCAGCAGCTTATTTGCTCGGGACTATCTGTTTTTT	CASSLFARDYLFF
-	-	TRBV7-3	TRBJ1-2	TGTGCCAGCAGTCCAGGGGCTAACTATGGCTACACCTTC	CASSPGANYGYTF
-	-	TRBV10-3	TRBJ2-1	TGTGCCATCAGTGAAGAGGGAATCCGGGGCAATGAGCAGTTCTTC	CAISEEGIRGNEQFF
TRBD1	-	TRBV19	TRBJ1-1	TGTGCCAGCCGAATACAGGGGAGGAAAATGAACACTGAAGCTTTCTTT	CASRIQGRKMNTEAFF
-	-	TRBV27	TRBJ2-7	TGTGCCAGCAGTCGGACAGCCCAGAGCTCCTACGAGCAGTACTTC	CASSRTAQSSYEQYF
-	-	TRBV5-1	TRBJ2-1	TGCGCCAGCAGCTTGGTGTCAGAATCATACAATGAGCAGTTCTTC	CASSLVSESYNEQFF
TRBD1	-	TRBV2	TRBJ1-6	TGTGCCACCCAGGGGGACACGGATTCACCCCTCCACTTT	CATQGDTDSPLHF
-	-	TRBV7-9	TRBJ2-3	TGTGCCAGCAGCTTGTGGCGCACAGATACGCAGTATTTT	CASSLWRTDTQYF
TRBD1	-	TRBV19	TRBJ1-2	TGTGCCAGTAGCTGGGCAGGGGGGTCCAGTAACTATGGCTACACCTTC	CASSWAGGSSNYGYTF
TRBD2	-	TRBV28	TRBJ2-1	TGTGCCAGCAGTTGGGGTAGCGGGGGGCAAGACGATGAGCAGTTCTTC	CASSWGSGGQDDEQFF
-	-	TRBV11-3	TRBJ2-5	TGTGCCAGCAGCCTCCAAGAGACCCAGTACTTC	CASSLQETQYF
TRBD2	-	TRBV4-2	TRBJ2-3	TGTGCCAGCAGCCAAGAGGGCGGGGGGTACACAGATACGCAGTATTTT	CASSQEGGGYTDTQYF
TRBD2	-	TRBV5-1	TRBJ2-3	TGCGCCAGCAGCCCGGGGACTAGGGATACGCAGTATTTT	CASSPGTRDTQYF
-	-	TRBV7-2	TRBJ2-2	TGTGCCAGCAGCCTCCGTGAGGACGGGGAGCTGTTTTTT	CASSLREDGELFF